This T cell receptor beta chain was obtained from a study of blood T cell repertoires in COVID-19. Overall study: Italy, Spain and the United States were the sources of the convalescent and acute COVID-19 samples. Sources were T cells, B-cell-depleted T cells, or PBMCs; the material itself was cDNA or gDNA.

This CDR3 spans 13 amino acids. V dropped 6 bases and J dropped 7; count of bases not matched to a gene: 4. Germline values: CDR1 LGHDT, CDR2 YNNKEL (reference sequence). Profiled with immunoSEQ multiplex PCR; TCRdb holds only in-frame clones, not every one. The profile shows some 140,000 clones, more than 85% of them singletons. The chain links TRBV3-1 (or the pseudogene TRBV3-2) to TRBJ2-2; 8 positions match TRBD2. Input material: peripheral blood. The receptor's source is a man aged 50 or older with active or convalescent COVID-19. CDR3 residues: CASRPGGSGELFF. CDR3 in DNA: TGTGCCAGCAGGCCGGGGGGGAGCGGGGAGCTGTTTTTT.